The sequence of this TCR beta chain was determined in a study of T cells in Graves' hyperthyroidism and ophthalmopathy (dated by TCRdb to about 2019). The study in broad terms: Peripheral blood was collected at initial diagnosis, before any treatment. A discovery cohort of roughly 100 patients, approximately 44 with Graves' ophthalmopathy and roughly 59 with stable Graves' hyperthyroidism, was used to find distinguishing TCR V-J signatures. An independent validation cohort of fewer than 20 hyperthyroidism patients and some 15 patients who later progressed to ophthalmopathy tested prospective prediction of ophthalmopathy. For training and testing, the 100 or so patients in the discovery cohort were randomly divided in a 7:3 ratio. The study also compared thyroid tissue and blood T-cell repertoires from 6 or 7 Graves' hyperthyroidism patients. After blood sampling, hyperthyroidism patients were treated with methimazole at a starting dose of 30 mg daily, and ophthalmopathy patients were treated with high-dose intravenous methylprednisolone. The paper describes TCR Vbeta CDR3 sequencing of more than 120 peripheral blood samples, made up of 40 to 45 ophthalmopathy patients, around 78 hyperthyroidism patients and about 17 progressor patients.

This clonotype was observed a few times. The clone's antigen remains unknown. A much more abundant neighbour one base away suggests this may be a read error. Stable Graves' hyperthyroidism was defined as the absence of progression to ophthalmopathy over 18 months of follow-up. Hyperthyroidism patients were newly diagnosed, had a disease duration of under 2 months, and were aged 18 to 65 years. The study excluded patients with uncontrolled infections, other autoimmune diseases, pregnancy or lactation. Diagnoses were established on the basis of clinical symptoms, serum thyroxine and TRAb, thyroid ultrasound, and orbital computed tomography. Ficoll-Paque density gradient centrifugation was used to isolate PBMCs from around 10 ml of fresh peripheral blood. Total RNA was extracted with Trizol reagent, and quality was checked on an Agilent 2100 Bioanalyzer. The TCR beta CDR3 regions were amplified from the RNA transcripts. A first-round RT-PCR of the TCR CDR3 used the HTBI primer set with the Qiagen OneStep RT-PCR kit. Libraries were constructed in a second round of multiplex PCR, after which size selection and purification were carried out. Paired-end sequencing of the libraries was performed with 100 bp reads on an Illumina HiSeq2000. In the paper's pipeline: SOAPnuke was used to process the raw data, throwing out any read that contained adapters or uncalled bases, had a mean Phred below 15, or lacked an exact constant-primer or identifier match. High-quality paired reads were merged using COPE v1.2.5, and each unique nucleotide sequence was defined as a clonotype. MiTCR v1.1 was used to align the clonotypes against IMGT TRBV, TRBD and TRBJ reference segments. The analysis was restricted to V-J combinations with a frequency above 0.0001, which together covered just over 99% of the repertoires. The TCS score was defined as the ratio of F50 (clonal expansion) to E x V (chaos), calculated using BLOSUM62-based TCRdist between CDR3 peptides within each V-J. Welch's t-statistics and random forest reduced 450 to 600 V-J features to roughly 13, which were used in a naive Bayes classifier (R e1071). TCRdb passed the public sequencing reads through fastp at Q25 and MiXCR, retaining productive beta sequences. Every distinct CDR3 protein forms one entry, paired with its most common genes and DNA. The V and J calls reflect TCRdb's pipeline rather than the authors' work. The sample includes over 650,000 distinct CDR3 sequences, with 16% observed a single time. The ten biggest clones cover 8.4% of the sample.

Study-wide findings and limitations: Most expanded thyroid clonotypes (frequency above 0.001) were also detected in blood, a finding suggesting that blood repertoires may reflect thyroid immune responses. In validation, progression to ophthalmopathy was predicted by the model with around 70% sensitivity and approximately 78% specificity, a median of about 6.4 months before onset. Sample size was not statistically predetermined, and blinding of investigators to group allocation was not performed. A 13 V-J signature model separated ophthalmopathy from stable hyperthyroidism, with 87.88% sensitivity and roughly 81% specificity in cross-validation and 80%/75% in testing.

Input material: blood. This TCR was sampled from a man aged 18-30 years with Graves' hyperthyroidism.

The CDR3 protein: CGVGDRGHQETQYF. The DNA sequence follows: TGCGGCGTTGGGGACAGGGGGCACCAAGAGACCCAGTACTTC. This chain is built from TRBV29-1 and TRBJ2-5, and 12 bases in between align with TRBD1. Including cysteine and phenylalanine, the CDR3 has 14 amino acids. Left in the record is the CDR3 DNA by itself, 42 bases read in frame from the first base. Looking up the germline V gene yields CDR1 SQVTM and CDR2 ANQGSEA.